The next 21 T cell receptor beta chains were all read from a single sample in a study of T-cell reconstitution after alpha-beta-depleted transplantation in children (dated by TCRdb to 2016 to 2018). The library was obtained by PCR. This sample was sequenced with an Illumina HiSeq 2500. To normalize quantification of the TCRbeta repertoire, the TCR libraries were built with molecular barcoding that relied on unique molecular identifiers. The raw public data were reprocessed by TCRdb itself: fastp quality trimming at Q25, MiXCR clonotype calling, in-frame beta chains only. Each CDR3 protein appears once, grouped with its most common genes and DNA. Here the sample has around 500,000 distinct CDR3 sequences; around 13% occur a single time. The ten largest clones represent around 6.1% of the sample. The starting material was PBMCs from the stem cell graft donor, obtained from the stem cell graft. The origin of the receptors is a human donor who donated a stem cell graft to a child with combined immunodeficiency.

This clonotype showed up many times. V usage is TRBV7-2 and J usage is TRBJ2-7; TRBD1 matches 7 bases. V gave up 5 bases and J gave up 8 bases; unmatched junction bases: 9. Germline-derived CDR1 and CDR2 are SGHTA and FQGNSA. This CDR3 has 13 amino acids. CDR3 region: CASSPTGKDQQYF. The CDR3 coding sequence is TGTGCCAGCAGCCCGACAGGGAAGGATCAGCAGTACTTC.

The rearrangement uses TRBV6-2 or TRBV6-3 and TRBJ2-5, with 8 bases matching TRBD2. V was pared by 7 bases and J by 4 bases, with 11 bases of the junction left unmatched. Looked up from germline, CDR1 is MNHEY and CDR2 is SVGEGT. The CDR3 has 15 amino acids. CDR3 nucleotides: TGTGCCAGCACCATCGGGAGGCGGGGGGTAGAGACCCAGTACTTC. Translated, it gives CASTIGRRGVETQYF.

V usage is TRBV12-3 or TRBV12-4 and J usage is TRBJ2-1, with 8 bases that match TRBD2. The CDR3 loop spans 15 amino acids. With V trimmed by 6 bases and J by 4 bases, 8 bases remained unmatched. CDR3 DNA sequence: TGTGCCAGCAGCCTCTCCCGGGGGGGGTACAATGAGCAGTTCTTC. Its translation is CASSLSRGGYNEQFF.

In its sample, this clonotype was seen a few times. The chain couples TRBV29-1 to TRBJ2-2; TRBD1 agrees at 8 bases. There are 13 residues in the CDR3. The trim removed 2 bases at V and 8 bases at J, leaving 4 bases unmatched. Germline assignment: CDR1 SQVTM and CDR2 ANQGSEA. This CDR3 reads CSVETGGEGELFF. Written as DNA, the CDR3 is TGCAGCGTTGAAACAGGGGGTGAGGGGGAGCTGTTTTTT.

This chain joins TRBV5-1 and TRBJ2-3; TRBD2 agrees at 8 bases. With 5 bases clipped from V and 0 bases from J, the junction kept 8 bases outside the gene matches. From germline, CDR1 is SGHRS and CDR2 YFSETQ. The length of the CDR3 is 16 residues. Written as DNA, the CDR3 is TGCGCCAGCAGGGATGAGCGGGGGCGAAGCACAGATACGCAGTATTTT. It yields the protein CASRDERGRSTDTQYF.

V gene TRBV5-1 combines with J gene TRBJ2-3, with D perhaps matching TRBD1 (6 bases). Germline-derived CDR1 and CDR2 are SGHRS and YFSETQ. Deletions cut 8 bases from V and 3 bases from J, with 19 bases between. The CDR3 has 15 residues. The CDR3 loop reads CASAGTLIGTDTQYF. As DNA, the CDR3 is TGCGCCAGTGCCGGGACACTTATAGGGACAGATACGCAGTATTTT.

The gene calls are TRBV12-3 or TRBV12-4 and TRBJ2-3; 11 bases are a match to TRBD2. The CDR3 totals 16 residues. V shed 1 base, J shed 0 bases, and the junction held 0 bases outside the gene matches. CDR3 nucleotides: TGTGCCAGCAGTTTAGTAGCGGGAGGGAGCACAGATACGCAGTATTTT. Translating it yields CASSLVAGGSTDTQYF.

This clonotype has only a few counts. The J gene is TRBJ2-4, the V gene TRBV20-1; D not resolved. Deletions cut 6 bases from V and 9 bases from J, with 15 bases between. The CDR3 runs to 12 residues. Germline V lookup: CDR1 DFQATT, CDR2 SNEGSKA (reference sequence). The CDR3 bases are TGCAGTGCAAGTCCGACGGTGGGCATTCAGTACTTC. Protein product: CSASPTVGIQYF.

The chain couples TRBV7-6 to TRBJ1-2; 7 nucleotides agree with TRBD1. V was pared by 5 bases and J by 8 bases, with 8 bases of the junction left unmatched. The CDR3 consists of 13 residues. CDR1 is SGHVS, CDR2 FNYEAQ, per germline. The CDR3 DNA follows: TGTGCCAGCAGCGCCACAGGGGTGCGAGGCTACACCTTC. It encodes CASSATGVRGYTF.

The rearrangement uses TRBV25-1 and TRBJ2-3; TRBD1 matches 10 bases. Germline V CDR1 and CDR2: MGHDK, SYGVNS. V lost 7 bases to trimming and J lost 5 bases; unmatched junction nucleotides: 6. There are 14 residues in the CDR3. The CDR3, as DNA: TGTGCCAGCAAACCGGACAGGGGGGAAGATACGCAGTATTTT. As protein: CASKPDRGEDTQYF.

This CDR3 reads CATSRPSGGKNIQYF. The CDR3 DNA follows: TGTGCCACCAGCAGACCCTCGGGGGGCAAAAACATTCAGTACTTC. J is TRBJ2-4 and V is TRBV15, with TRBD2 matching over 7 bases. The CDR3 is 15 amino acids. Germline CDR1 LNHNV, CDR2 YYDKDF (reference sequence). The trim removed 2 bases at V and 3 bases at J, leaving 4 bases unmatched.

With respect to this clonotype: A read error may be the cause here, since a much bigger clone is one base away. The chain is built from TRBV12-3 or TRBV12-4 and TRBJ2-1, with TRBD2 identical over 9 bases. The CDR3 totals 16 residues. Losses at the gene ends were 1 base for V and 6 bases for J; bases not matched to a gene: 7. The CDR3 loop reads CASSLDGGGAGNEQFF. CDR3 DNA sequence: TGTGCCAGCAGTTTAGATGGCGGGGGGGCAGGCAATGAGCAGTTCTTC.

This clonotype was observed a handful of times. The rearrangement joins TRBV14 to TRBJ2-3; tentatively, D is TRBD1 (6 bases). Germline-derived CDR1 and CDR2 are SGHDN and FVKESK. V lost 8 bases, J lost 4 bases, and 13 bases lay in between. This CDR3 is 13 amino acids long. Here the CDR3 reads CASGPDRADTQYF. The DNA of the CDR3 is TGTGCCAGCGGACCGGACAGAGCAGATACGCAGTATTTT.

This clonotype was counted between two and nine times. The rearrangement joins TRBV4-3 to TRBJ1-1; 7 positions match TRBD1. This CDR3 contains 15 residues. Trimming cost V 4 bases and J 1 base; bases outside gene matches: 6. Germline V CDR1 and CDR2: LGHNA, YSLEER. The CDR3 coding sequence is TGCGCCAGCAGCCCCTCGGGGACAGCGAACACTGAAGCTTTCTTT. It is translated as CASSPSGTANTEAFF.

There are many counts of this clonotype. This sequence joins TRBV12-3 or TRBV12-4 and TRBJ2-3, with D possibly being TRBD1 or TRBD2 (5 bases each). The CDR3 is made up of 17 amino acids. V was trimmed by 6 bases and J by 4 bases, leaving 23 bases between them. CDR3 DNA: TGTGCCAGCAGCCCCGGGGCCGAGGGGAAGGCCGCAGATACGCAGTATTTT. This sequence encodes CASSPGAEGKAADTQYF.

This chain connects TRBV11-2 to TRBJ1-1; D is possibly TRBD1 (5 bases). The length of the CDR3 is 17 residues. Germline-derived CDR1 and CDR2 are SGHAT and FQNNGV. V was cut by 2 bases and J by 0 bases, with 16 bases left in between. The CDR3 nucleotides read TGTGCCAGCAGCTTATCGTCCCTGGGGGGAATGAACACTGAAGCTTTCTTT. It yields the protein CASSLSSLGGMNTEAFF.

The rearrangement links TRBV19 to TRBJ2-7; the D gene is possibly TRBD1 (5 bases). V was trimmed by 3 bases and J by 4 bases, leaving 19 bases between them. There are 16 residues in the CDR3. Germline V lookup: CDR1 LNHDA, CDR2 SQIVND (reference sequence). CDR3 sequence (DNA): TGTGCCAGTAGTATTACGCCAGGGCGGACACGATACGAGCAGTACTTC. This gives the protein CASSITPGRTRYEQYF.

This clonotype was found a few times. The V and J genes are TRBV6-2 or TRBV6-3 and TRBJ2-7; TRBD1 aligns across 12 bases. V was clipped by 7 bases and J by 4 bases; unmatched bases: 8. CDR1 and CDR2 from the germline V gene are MNHEY and SVGEGT. The CDR3 length is 15 residues. Written as DNA, the CDR3 is TGTGCCAGCACCGGGGGACAGGGGGCCTTGTACGAGCAGTACTTC. As protein: CASTGGQGALYEQYF.

This clonotype was found once. The rearrangement links TRBV12-3 or TRBV12-4 to TRBJ2-3, with 9 positions matching TRBD2. The J segment lost 4 bases and the V segment lost 5 bases, leaving 10 bases of the junction unmatched. This CDR3 comprises 16 residues. The CDR3 here is CASSPRSGGSPDTQYF. The CDR3 DNA is TGTGCCAGCAGTCCGAGAAGCGGGGGGTCCCCAGATACGCAGTATTTT.

In this sample, this clonotype turned up many times. The chain uses TRBV27 and TRBJ2-3, with D perhaps given as TRBD1 or TRBD2 (5 bases each). Trimming removed 0 bases from V and 11 bases from J, with 21 bases in between. The CDR3 totals 16 residues. The V gene's germline CDR1 is MNHEY and CDR2 SMNVEV (reference sequence). CDR3 residues: CASSLSRGSPPGRQYF. CDR3 DNA: TGTGCCAGCAGTTTATCGAGGGGTTCCCCTCCCGGAAGGCAGTATTTT.

The sample holds a few counts of this clonotype. This sequence joins TRBV29-1 and TRBJ1-4, with D possibly TRBD1 on 5 matching bases. The CDR3 contains 15 residues. V gave up 8 bases and J gave up 6 bases, with 22 bases separating them. Per germline, CDR1 SQVTM and CDR2 ANQGSEA. CDR3 region: CSIRSSEGFHEKLFF. CDR3 bases: TGCAGCATTCGGAGCTCGGAGGGGTTTCATGAAAAACTGTTTTTT.